This paragraph reports one T cell receptor (beta chain). This record comes from a study of OX40 agonist ivuxolimab in advanced cancers. Study-wide context: Hepatocellular carcinoma, melanoma, renal cell or head and neck cancer was diagnosed in the dose-escalation patients.

The CDR3 is 14 residues long. The germline gives CDR1 KGHSH, CDR2 LQKENI. Losses at the gene ends were 3 bases for V and 6 bases for J; bases not matched to a gene: 6. Libraries were prepared by immunoSEQ multiplex PCR; TCRdb keeps only in-frame clonotypes and omits some of them. The data show some 90,000 clones, 91% seen once. V and J are TRBV18 and TRBJ2-3, with TRBD1 matching over 7 bases. This sequence was found in an adult with an advanced solid tumor such as melanoma, head and neck, liver or kidney cancer. The sequenced sample was CD4+ or CD8+ T cells sorted from blood, obtained in a trial of the OX40 agonist ivuxolimab. The CDR3 loop is CASSPLTGVDTQYF. CDR3 nucleotides: TGTGCCAGCTCACCCCTAACAGGGGTGGATACGCAGTATTTT.